This T cell receptor (beta chain) was identified during a study of blood T cell repertoires in COVID-19. Authors' analysis steps: Estimated nucleated cell counts came from reference gene primer amplification. Generated by immunoSEQ multiplex PCR, the TCRdb table keeps only in-frame clones and is missing some. That table is the source of V, J and clone size, and D and trimming were worked out from the DNA. The sample holds about 250,000 clones, around four fifths seen once. The CDR3 extends over 14 amino acids. V was pared by 9 bases and J by 4 bases, with 16 bases between. The germline gives CDR1 LNHDA, CDR2 SQIVND (reference sequence).

The gene calls are TRBV19 and TRBJ1-3; maybe TRBD1 (6 bases). This receptor was obtained from a woman aged 40 to 49 with active or convalescent COVID-19. The sequenced sample was peripheral blood. The CDR3 DNA reads as TGTGCCAGCCGAGATACAGGGCCAGGAAACACCATATATTTT. It yields the protein CASRDTGPGNTIYF. The full variable domain, completed using reference TRBV19 and TRBJ1-3, is DGGITQSPKYLFRKEGQNVTLSCEQNLNHDAMYWYRQDPGQGLRLIYYSQIVNDFQKGDIAEGYSVSREKKESFPLTVTSAQKNPTAFYLCASRDTGPGNTIYFGEGSWLTVV.